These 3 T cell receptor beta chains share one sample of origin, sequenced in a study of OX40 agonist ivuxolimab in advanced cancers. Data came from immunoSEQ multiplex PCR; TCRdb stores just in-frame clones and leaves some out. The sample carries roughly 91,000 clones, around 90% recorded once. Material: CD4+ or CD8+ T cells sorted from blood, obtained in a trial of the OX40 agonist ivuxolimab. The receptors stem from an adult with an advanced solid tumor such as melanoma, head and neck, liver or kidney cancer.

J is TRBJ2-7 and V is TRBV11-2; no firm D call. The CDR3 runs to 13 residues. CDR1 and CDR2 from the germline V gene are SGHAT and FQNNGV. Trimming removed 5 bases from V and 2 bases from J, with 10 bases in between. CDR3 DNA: TGTGCCAGCAGCCTTCTTACGCCCTACGAGCAGTACTTC. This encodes CASSLLTPYEQYF.

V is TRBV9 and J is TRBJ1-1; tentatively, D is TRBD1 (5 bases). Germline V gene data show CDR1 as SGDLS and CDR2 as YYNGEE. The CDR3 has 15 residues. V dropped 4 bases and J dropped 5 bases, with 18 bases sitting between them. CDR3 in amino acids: CASSTQAGGLTEAFF. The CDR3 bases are TGTGCCAGCAGCACTCAAGCTGGGGGTCTTACTGAAGCTTTCTTT. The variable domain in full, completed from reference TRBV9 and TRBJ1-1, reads DSGVTQTPKHLITATGQRVTLRCSPRSGDLSVYWYQQSLDQGLQFLIQYYNGEERAKGNILERFSAQQFPDLHSELNLSSLELGDSALYFCASSTQAGGLTEAFFGQGTRLTVV.

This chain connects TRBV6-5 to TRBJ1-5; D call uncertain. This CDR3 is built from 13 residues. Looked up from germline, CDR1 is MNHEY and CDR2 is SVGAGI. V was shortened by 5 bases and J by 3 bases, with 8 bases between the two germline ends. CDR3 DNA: TGTGCCAGCAGTCCCACACTCAATCAGCCCCAGCATTTT. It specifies CASSPTLNQPQHF.